This T cell receptor beta chain was identified in a study of blood T cell repertoires in COVID-19. Study-level background: Material from acute and convalescent COVID-19 was sourced from the United States, Italy and Spain. PBMCs, B-cell-depleted T cells, or T cells provided the cDNA or gDNA that made up the material.

Under the authors' procedure: Reference gene primer amplification yielded estimated nucleated cell counts. Libraries were prepared by immunoSEQ multiplex PCR; TCRdb keeps only in-frame clonotypes and omits some of them. V and J calls and clone size are given by that table; D and trimming were obtained from the DNA. The sample contains about 200,000 clones, 86% of which appear only once. The CDR3 sequence is 13 residues long. V shed 9 bases and J 2 bases; nucleotides not matched to a gene: 6. Germline-derived CDR1 and CDR2 are SNHLY and FYNNEI. The origin of this receptor is a woman in her thirties or forties with acute COVID-19. The chain links TRBV2 to TRBJ1-2; 7 nucleotides agree with TRBD1. Sequenced material: PBMCs or T cells enriched from blood (not recorded which). The CDR3 spells CARRDSQNYGYTF. The CDR3 DNA reads TGTGCCAGACGGGACAGCCAGAACTATGGCTACACCTTC.